This TCR beta chain was retrieved from a study of shared clonotypes between healthy human individuals. Germline V gene lookup returns CDR1 ENHRY and CDR2 SYGVKD. The CDR3 has 15 residues. The trim removed 5 bases at V and 2 bases at J, leaving 6 bases unmatched. Assay: immunoSEQ multiplex PCR; the TCRdb copy retains only in-frame clones and omits some. The sample comprises approximately 1.5 million clones, 95% to 99% of which are singletons, and about 0.45% rests with the top ten. The clonotype comes from a man under 40 in good health. Source material: naive CD4+ T cells sorted from blood. Described subset: CD45RA+ positively selected. V and J are TRBV10-3 and TRBJ2-3, with TRBD2 matching 8 bases. CDR3 in amino acids: CAISPGLGITDTQYF. Here the CDR3 DNA reads TGTGCCATCAGTCCGGGACTAGGGATCACAGATACGCAGTATTTT.